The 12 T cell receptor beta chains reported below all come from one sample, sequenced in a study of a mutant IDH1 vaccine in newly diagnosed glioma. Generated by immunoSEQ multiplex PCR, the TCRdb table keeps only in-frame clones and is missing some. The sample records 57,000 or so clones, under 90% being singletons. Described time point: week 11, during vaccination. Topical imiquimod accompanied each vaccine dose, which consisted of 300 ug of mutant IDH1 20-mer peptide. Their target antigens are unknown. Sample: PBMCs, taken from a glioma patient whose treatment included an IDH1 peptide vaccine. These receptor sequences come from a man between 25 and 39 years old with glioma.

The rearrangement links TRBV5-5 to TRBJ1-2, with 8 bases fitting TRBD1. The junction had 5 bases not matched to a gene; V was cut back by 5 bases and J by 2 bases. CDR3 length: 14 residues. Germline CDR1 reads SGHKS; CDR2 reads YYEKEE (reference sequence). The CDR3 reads CASRARTGNYGYTF. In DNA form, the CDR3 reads TGTGCCAGCAGGGCGCGGACAGGGAACTATGGCTACACCTTC.

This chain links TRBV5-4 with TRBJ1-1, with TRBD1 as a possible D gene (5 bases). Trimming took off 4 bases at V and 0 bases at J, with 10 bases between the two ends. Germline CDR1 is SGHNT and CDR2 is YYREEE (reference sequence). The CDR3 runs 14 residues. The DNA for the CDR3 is TGTGCCAGCAGCCAGGCAGGGCTGAACACTGAAGCTTTCTTT. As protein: CASSQAGLNTEAFF.

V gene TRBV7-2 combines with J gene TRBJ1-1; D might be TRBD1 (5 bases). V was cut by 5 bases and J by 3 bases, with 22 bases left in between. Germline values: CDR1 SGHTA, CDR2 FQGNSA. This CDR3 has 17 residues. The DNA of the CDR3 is TGTGCCAGCAGCCCGGGGGGGGGAAATATCCGAGACACTGAAGCTTTCTTT. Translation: CASSPGGGNIRDTEAFF. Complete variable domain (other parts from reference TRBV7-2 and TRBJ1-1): GAGVSQSPSNKVTEKGKDVELRCDPISGHTALYWYRQSLGQGLEFLIYFQGNSAPDKSGLPSDRFSAERTGGSVSTLTIQRTQQEDSAVYLCASSPGGGNIRDTEAFFGQGTRLTVV.

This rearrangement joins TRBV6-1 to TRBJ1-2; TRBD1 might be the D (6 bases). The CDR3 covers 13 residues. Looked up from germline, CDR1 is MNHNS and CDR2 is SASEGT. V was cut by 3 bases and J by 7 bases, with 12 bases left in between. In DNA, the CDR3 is TGTGCCAGCAGTGACCGTGGACAGCTTGGCTACACCTTC. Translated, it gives CASSDRGQLGYTF.

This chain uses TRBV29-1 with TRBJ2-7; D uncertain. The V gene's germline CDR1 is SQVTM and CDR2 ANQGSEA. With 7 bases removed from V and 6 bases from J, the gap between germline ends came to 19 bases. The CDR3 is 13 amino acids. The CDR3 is CSALGPTAGEQYF. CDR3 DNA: TGCAGCGCCTTAGGACCGACGGCAGGCGAGCAGTACTTC.

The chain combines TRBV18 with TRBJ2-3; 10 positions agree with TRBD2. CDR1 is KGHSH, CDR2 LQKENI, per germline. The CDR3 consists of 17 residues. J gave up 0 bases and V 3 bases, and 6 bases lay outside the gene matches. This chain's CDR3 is CASSPASGGPSTDTQYF. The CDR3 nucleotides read TGTGCCAGCTCACCGGCTAGCGGGGGCCCTAGCACAGATACGCAGTATTTT.

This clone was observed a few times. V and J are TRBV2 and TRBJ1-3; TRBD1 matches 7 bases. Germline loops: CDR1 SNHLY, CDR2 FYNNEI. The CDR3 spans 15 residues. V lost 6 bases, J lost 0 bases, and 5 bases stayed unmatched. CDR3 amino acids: CASRTGIFSGNTIYF. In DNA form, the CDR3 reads TGTGCCAGCAGGACAGGGATTTTCTCTGGAAACACCATATATTTT.

CDR3 in amino acids: CASRGDRGNTIYF. The CDR3 DNA is TGTGCCAGCAGGGGGGACAGGGGAAACACCATATATTTT. The V and J genes are TRBV2 and TRBJ1-3, with 8 bases lining up with TRBD1. Germline V gives CDR1 SNHLY, CDR2 FYNNEI. The CDR3 sequence is 13 residues long. The V and J ends lost 6 bases and 4 bases, in that order; junction bases with no gene match: 2.

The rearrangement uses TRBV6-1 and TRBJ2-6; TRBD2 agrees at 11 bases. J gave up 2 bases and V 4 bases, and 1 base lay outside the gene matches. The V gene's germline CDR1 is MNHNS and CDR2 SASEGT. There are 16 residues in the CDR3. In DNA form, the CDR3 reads TGTGCCAGCAGTGGACTAGCGGGAACTGGGGCCAACGTCCTGACTTTC. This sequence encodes CASSGLAGTGANVLTF.

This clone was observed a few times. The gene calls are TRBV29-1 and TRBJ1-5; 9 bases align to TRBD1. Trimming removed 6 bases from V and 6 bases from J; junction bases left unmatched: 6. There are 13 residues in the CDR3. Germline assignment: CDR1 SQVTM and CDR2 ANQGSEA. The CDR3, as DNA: TGCAGCGTCGAGGACAGGGGCGGTCAGCCCCAGCATTTT. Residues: CSVEDRGGQPQHF.

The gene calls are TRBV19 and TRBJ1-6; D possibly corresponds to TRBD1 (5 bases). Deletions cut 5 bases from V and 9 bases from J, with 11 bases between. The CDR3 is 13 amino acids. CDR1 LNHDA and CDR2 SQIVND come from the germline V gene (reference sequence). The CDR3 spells CASSQGRSSPLHF. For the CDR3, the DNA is TGTGCCAGTAGTCAGGGACGTTCTTCACCCCTCCACTTT.

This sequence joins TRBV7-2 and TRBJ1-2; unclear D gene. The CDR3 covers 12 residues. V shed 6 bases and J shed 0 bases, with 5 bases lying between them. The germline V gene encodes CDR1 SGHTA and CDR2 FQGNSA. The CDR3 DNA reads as TGTGCCAGCAGGCGGTCTAACTATGGCTACACCTTC. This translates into CASRRSNYGYTF. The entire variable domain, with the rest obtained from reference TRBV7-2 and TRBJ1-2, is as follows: GAGVSQSPSNKVTEKGKDVELRCDPISGHTALYWYRQSLGQGLEFLIYFQGNSAPDKSGLPSDRFSAERTGGSVSTLTIQRTQQEDSAVYLCASRRSNYGYTFGSGTRLTVV.